This TCR beta chain was identified in a study of blood T cell repertoires in COVID-19. Produced via immunoSEQ multiplex PCR; TCRdb's table is partial and in-frame only. The sample includes 200,000 to 250,000 clones, approximately 85% of them seen just once. CDR1 and CDR2 from the germline V gene are SGHNT and YYREEE (reference sequence). Trimming pared 4 bases from V and 5 bases from J, leaving 10 bases between. The CDR3 is 13 residues long. The specimen was peripheral blood. The genes are TRBV5-4 and TRBJ1-5; TRBD1 might be the D (5 bases). This TCR derives from a woman in her sixties or seventies with COVID-19, enrolled during active disease. CDR3 nucleotides: TGTGCCAGCAGCCGGGGGGAAGATCAGCCCCAGCATTTT. It yields the protein CASSRGEDQPQHF.